The sequence of this TCR beta chain was determined in a study of blood T cells in healthy people across ages. The CDR3 sequence is 13 residues long. Trimming removed 0 bases at V and 11 bases at J, with 12 bases between. Per the germline V gene, CDR1 is LGHNA and CDR2 is YNFKEQ. A J-beta primer mix and a sample-barcoded 5' primer were used in a second PCR of about 7 to 12 cycles. Each CDR3 protein gets one entry after TCRdb re-called the 5' RACE reads with MiXCR. The top ten clones hold around 4% of a sample with 1.5 million to 1.8 million distinct CDR3 sequences, about 42% of them seen once. V gene TRBV4-2 combines with J gene TRBJ2-3; D is unclear. Sequenced: blood. The clonotype originates from a woman between 18 and 29 years old in good health. DNA for the CDR3: TGTGCCAGCAGCCAAGATCGCGGCCAAGGGCAGTATTTT. Residues: CASSQDRGQGQYF.